This TCR beta chain was obtained from a study of CD8 T cells in Susac syndrome. CDR3 size: 16 residues. CDR1 and CDR2 from the germline V gene are SGDLS and YYNGEE. V trimming: 0 bases; J trimming: 1 base; junction bases outside the gene matches: 4. An amount of RNA that ranged from roughly 0.45 to 1 ug was reverse transcribed with random hexamers. Via MiXCR, TCRdb re-called the immunoSEQ multiplex PCR reads, giving one row per CDR3 protein. The data hold about 150,000 distinct CDR3 sequences, with over 90% observed a single time. This clonotype was observed once. Its target is not known. Notes on the study in general: The peak of CD8+ clonal expansion in Susac was seen in TEMRA cells and active patients.

The origin of this receptor is a human donor with Susac syndrome. Sequencing used CD8+ T cells from PBMCs. The chain links TRBV9 to TRBJ1-1; the match to TRBD1 covers 9 bases. This CDR3 is CASSVADRGGNTEAFF. DNA of the CDR3: TGTGCCAGCAGCGTAGCCGACAGGGGGGGGAACACTGAAGCTTTCTTT.